These 18 T cell receptor beta chains originate from one sample sequenced in a study of OX40 agonist ivuxolimab in advanced cancers. The assay was immunoSEQ multiplex PCR, and TCRdb's table has in-frame clones only and misses some. The sample yields 60,000 to 65,000 clones, about 90% seen once. The material was CD4+ or CD8+ T cells sorted from blood, obtained in a trial of the OX40 agonist ivuxolimab. The receptors were sampled from an adult with an advanced solid tumor such as melanoma, head and neck, liver or kidney cancer.

The gene calls are TRBV6-6 and TRBJ1-4; D gene unclear. V was cut by 5 bases and J by 0 bases, with 13 bases left in between. Germline CDR1 reads MNHNY; CDR2 reads SVGAGI (reference sequence). CDR3 length: 16 residues. CDR3 DNA: TGTGCCAGCAGTCCCCCTGTGGTGGCAACTAATGAAAAACTGTTTTTT. Translated, it gives CASSPPVVATNEKLFF.

The CDR3 nucleotides are TGTGCAAGTCGAGGGGAGACACGAGCCCACTCGAACACTGAAGCTTTCTTT. This sequence encodes CASRGETRAHSNTEAFF. The V gene is TRBV12-2, the J gene TRBJ1-1. TRBV12-2 counts as a pseudogene. The CDR3 runs 17 residues.

CDR3 coding DNA: TGTGCCAGCAGTTTAGGGACAGGGTACAATGAGCAGTTCTTC. Its protein is CASSLGTGYNEQFF. The chain uses TRBV27 and TRBJ2-1; TRBD1 matches 9 bases. The germline V gene has CDR1 MNHEY and CDR2 SMNVEV (reference sequence). The CDR3 runs to 14 residues. Trimming took 2 bases from V and 4 from J; bases not matched to a gene: 0.

The chain links TRBV16 to TRBJ1-1; 9 bases agree with TRBD1. The CDR3 loop spans 15 amino acids. Germline V lookup: CDR1 KGHSY, CDR2 FQNENV. Trimming at V came to 4 bases and at J to 2 bases, leaving 5 bases not matched to a gene. This chain's CDR3 is CASSRRQGVNTEAFF. The CDR3, as DNA: TGTGCCAGCAGCCGGAGACAGGGGGTTAACACTGAAGCTTTCTTT.

The chain uses TRBV25-1 and TRBJ2-1, with 8 bases identical to TRBD2. The germline gives CDR1 MGHDK, CDR2 SYGVNS. The V gene end was trimmed by 2 bases and the J gene end by 2 bases; junction bases not matched to a gene: 2. This CDR3 region has 15 residues. CDR3 residues: CASSEGAGAYNEQFF. CDR3 nucleotides: TGTGCCAGCAGTGAAGGAGCGGGAGCCTACAATGAGCAGTTCTTC.

The chain combines TRBV27 with TRBJ2-5; D is unresolved. V lost 6 bases and J lost 1, with 6 bases in between. Germline V gene sequence: CDR1 MNHEY, CDR2 SMNVEV (reference sequence). CDR3 size: 12 residues. The CDR3 loop is CASSTIQETQYF. As DNA, the CDR3 is TGTGCCAGCAGCACAATCCAAGAGACCCAGTACTTC.

V gene TRBV11-2 combines with J gene TRBJ2-7, with unresolved D. This CDR3 is 16 amino acids long. Germline loops: CDR1 SGHAT, CDR2 FQNNGV. V shed 3 bases and J shed 0 bases, with 15 bases lying between them. This CDR3 reads CASSFPTRFYSYEQYF. In DNA form, the CDR3 reads TGTGCCAGCAGCTTTCCGACACGCTTTTACTCCTACGAGCAGTACTTC. Full variable domain (outside the CDR3, taken from reference TRBV11-2 and TRBJ2-7): EAGVAQSPRYKIIEKRQSVAFWCNPISGHATLYWYQQILGQGPKLLIQFQNNGVVDDSQLPKDRFSAERLKGVDSTLKIQPAKLEDSAVYLCASSFPTRFYSYEQYFGPGTRLTVT.

In nucleotides, the CDR3 is TGCAGCGTTGCATGGGACACAGATACGCAGTATTTT. This encodes CSVAWDTDTQYF. V gene TRBV29-1 combines with J gene TRBJ2-3; D is unclear. CDR3 size: 12 residues. The ends were cut back, 4 bases at V and 2 bases at J, with 7 bases in the middle. Germline assignment: CDR1 SQVTM and CDR2 ANQGSEA.

The rearrangement uses TRBV29-1 and TRBJ2-7; 11 bases are a match to TRBD2. This CDR3 has 14 amino acids. Germline CDR1 SQVTM, CDR2 ANQGSEA. V trimming: 5 bases; J trimming: 3 bases; junction bases outside the gene matches: 6. The CDR3 coding sequence is TGCAGCGTTCGACTAGCGGGATCCGACTACGAGCAGTACTTC. Encoded protein: CSVRLAGSDYEQYF.

The CDR3 sequence: CASSQDTNYEQYF. Here the CDR3 DNA reads TGTGCCAGCAGCCAGGACACCAACTACGAGCAGTACTTC. The V and J genes are TRBV5-5 and TRBJ2-7, with D possibly TRBD1 on 5 matching bases. Germline-derived CDR1 and CDR2 are SGHKS and YYEKEE (reference sequence). This CDR3 region has 13 residues. Trimming cost V 4 bases and J 3 bases, with 11 bases left between them. Based on the CDR3 plus reference TRBV5-5 and TRBJ2-7, the full variable domain is DAGVTQSPTHLIKTRGQQVTLRCSPISGHKSVSWYQQVLGQGPQFIFQYYEKEERGRGNFPDRFSARQFPNYSSELNVNALLLGDSALYLCASSQDTNYEQYFGPGTRLTVT.

The gene calls are TRBV6-6 and TRBJ2-3; 7 bases agree with TRBD2. With V trimmed by 7 bases and J by 0 bases, 10 bases remained unmatched. Germline V gene lookup returns CDR1 MNHNY and CDR2 SVGAGI (reference sequence). The CDR3 extends over 16 amino acids. The CDR3 spells CASTFTGEGSTDTQYF. The CDR3 nucleotides read TGTGCCAGCACGTTTACCGGGGAGGGAAGCACAGATACGCAGTATTTT.

The gene calls are TRBV30 and TRBJ1-5; 8 nucleotides agree with TRBD1. The CDR3 totals 16 residues. Germline V gives CDR1 GTSNPN, CDR2 SVGIG (reference sequence). J gave up 4 bases and V 0 bases, and 8 bases lay outside the gene matches. CDR3 protein: CAWSVPGQEKNQPQHF. The CDR3 DNA follows: TGTGCCTGGAGTGTACCGGGACAGGAGAAAAATCAGCCCCAGCATTTT. The whole variable domain, filled in from reference TRBV30 and TRBJ1-5, reads SQTIHQWPATLVQPVGSPLSLECTVEGTSNPNLYWYRQAAGRGLQLLFYSVGIGQISSEVPQNLSASRPQDRQFILSSKKLLLSDSGFYLCAWSVPGQEKNQPQHFGDGTRLSIL.

This clone was seen only once. This chain uses TRBV6-1 with TRBJ1-5, with no clear D. Germline V gene lookup returns CDR1 MNHNS and CDR2 SASEGT. Trimming took off 10 bases at V and 3 bases at J, with 13 bases between the two ends. The CDR3 length is 13 residues. CDR3 in DNA: TGTGCCATCGACGGGGTGTCCAATCAGCCCCAGCATTTT. Translation: CAIDGVSNQPQHF.

The rearrangement joins TRBV7-2 to TRBJ1-1; D unresolved. The CDR3 loop spans 15 amino acids. Germline CDR1 is SGHTA and CDR2 is FQGNSA. V lost 2 bases to trimming and J lost 4 bases, with 14 bases between them. The CDR3 loop is CASSLLRNYGTEAFF. CDR3 nucleotides: TGTGCCAGCAGCTTATTACGGAATTACGGCACTGAAGCTTTCTTT.

The rearrangement joins TRBV5-4 to TRBJ2-7; TRBD2 is a possible D gene (6 bases). The V gene lost 4 bases and the J gene lost 6 bases, with 14 bases spanning the gap. This CDR3 is built from 13 residues. In germline, CDR1 is SGHNT, CDR2 YYREEE (reference sequence). CDR3: CASSRESESEQYF. CDR3 coding DNA: TGTGCCAGCAGCCGGGAGTCGGAAAGCGAGCAGTACTTC.

The CDR3 DNA sequence: TGTGCCAGCAGGGGGACTAGCGGGGCCTACGAGCAGTACTTC. This gives the protein CASRGTSGAYEQYF. V gene TRBV2 combines with J gene TRBJ2-7, with TRBD2 identical over 13 bases. Germline loops: CDR1 SNHLY, CDR2 FYNNEI. The CDR3 runs 14 residues. J lost 2 bases, V lost 6 bases, and 1 base had no gene match.

The rearrangement uses TRBV5-1 and TRBJ2-7, with D tentatively TRBD2 (5 bases). Germline CDR1 and CDR2: SGHRS and YFSETQ. The V gene lost 2 bases and the J gene lost 6 bases, with 18 bases spanning the gap. CDR3 length: 15 residues. The CDR3 nucleotides are TGCGCCAGCAGCTTTGAGGGAAAGTGGACGAGCGAGCAGTACTTC. This translates into CASSFEGKWTSEQYF.

The rearrangement joins TRBV12-1 to TRBJ2-3; the DNA was not used to check the table's D call, TRBD2. TRBV12-1 is classified as a pseudogene. This CDR3 spans 16 amino acids. The CDR3 loop is CASSFEAGGPADTQYF. The CDR3, as DNA: TGTGCCAGCAGCTTTGAGGCGGGAGGGCCCGCAGATACGCAGTATTTT.